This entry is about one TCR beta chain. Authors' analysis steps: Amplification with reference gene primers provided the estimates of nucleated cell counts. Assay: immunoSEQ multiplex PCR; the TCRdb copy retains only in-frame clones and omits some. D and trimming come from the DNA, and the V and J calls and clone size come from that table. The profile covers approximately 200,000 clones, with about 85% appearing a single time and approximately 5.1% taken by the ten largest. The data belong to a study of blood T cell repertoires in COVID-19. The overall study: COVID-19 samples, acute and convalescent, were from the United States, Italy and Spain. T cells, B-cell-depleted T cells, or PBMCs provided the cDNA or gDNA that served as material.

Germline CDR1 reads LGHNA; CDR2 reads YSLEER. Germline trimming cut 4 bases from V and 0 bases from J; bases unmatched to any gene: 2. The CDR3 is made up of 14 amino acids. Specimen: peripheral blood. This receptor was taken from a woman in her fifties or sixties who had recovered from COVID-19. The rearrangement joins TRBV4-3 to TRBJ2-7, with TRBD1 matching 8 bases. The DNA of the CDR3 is TGCGCCAGCAGCCCAGGGACAGGCTCCTACGAGCAGTACTTC. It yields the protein CASSPGTGSYEQYF.